Reported below is one TCR beta chain. Its antigen is unknown. This sample is part of a study of T-cell reconstitution after alpha-beta-depleted transplantation in children. Study-wide results and limits: Some patients showed high day-60 TCRbeta diversity, which derived from surviving recipient T cells and thymic progenitors. Expanded graft clones numbering several hundred reportedly gave rise to alpha-beta T cells about two months after transplant. Newly produced T cells mostly provided counts and TCRbeta diversity after one year, as hyperexpanded clones declined.

V dropped 6 bases and J dropped 3; count of bases not matched to a gene: 17. This CDR3 contains 18 residues. Preparation of the TCRbeta library used unique molecular identifiers. Via MiXCR, TCRdb re-called the PCR reads, giving one row per CDR3 protein. This table has around 700,000 distinct CDR3 sequences, around 14% appearing once. The source material was PBMCs, sampled before TCRalphabeta/CD19-depleted stem cell transplant. The rearrangement uses TRBV12-3 or TRBV12-4 and TRBJ2-1, with 7 bases identical to TRBD2. This receptor was identified in a girl aged 2-10 years with congenital amegakaryocytic thrombocytopenia, due to receive a stem cell transplant. CDR3 DNA sequence: TGTGCCAGCAGCTCCCCCCTGGGAGGGAGAGGTTTCTACAATGAGCAGTTCTTC. Amino acids: CASSSPLGGRGFYNEQFF.